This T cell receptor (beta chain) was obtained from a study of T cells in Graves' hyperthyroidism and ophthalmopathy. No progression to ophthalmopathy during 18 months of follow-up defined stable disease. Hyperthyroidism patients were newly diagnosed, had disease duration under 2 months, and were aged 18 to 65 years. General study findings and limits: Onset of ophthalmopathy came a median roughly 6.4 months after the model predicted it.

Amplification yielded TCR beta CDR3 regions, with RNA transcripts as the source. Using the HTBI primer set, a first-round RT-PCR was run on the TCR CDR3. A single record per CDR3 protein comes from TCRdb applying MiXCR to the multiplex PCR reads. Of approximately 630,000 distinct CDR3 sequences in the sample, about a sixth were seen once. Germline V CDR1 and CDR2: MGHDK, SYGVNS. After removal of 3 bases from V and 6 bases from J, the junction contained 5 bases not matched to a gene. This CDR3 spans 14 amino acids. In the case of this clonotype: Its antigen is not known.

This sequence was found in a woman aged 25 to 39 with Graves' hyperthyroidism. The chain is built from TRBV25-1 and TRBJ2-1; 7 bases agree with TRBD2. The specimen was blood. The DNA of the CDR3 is TGTGCCAGCAGTGAGGCGGGAGCCATCAATGAGCAGTTCTTC. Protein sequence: CASSEAGAINEQFF.